What follows describes a single T cell receptor (beta chain). Its antigen remains undetermined. The sample holds no much larger clone one base away, and base qualities are not on file. This sample is drawn from a study of CD8 T cells in Susac syndrome (dated by TCRdb to the late 2010s). As for the study more broadly: Repertoire sequencing was used to test whether CD8+ T cell activation and differentiation in Susac syndrome was antigen driven.

RNA was extracted using the RNeasy kit, and roughly 0.45 to 1 microgram was reverse transcribed with random hexamers. The immunoSEQ multiplex PCR assay, which covers 54 Vbeta and 13 Jbeta segments, was used to amplify TCR beta CDR3 regions. To correct PCR amplification bias, a synthetic template baseline was used for both primer optimization and computational correction. The paper's data handling went like this. Reads were annotated to V, D and J genes according to IMGT and were analyzed with immunoSEQ Analyzer, with only productive sequences retained. To calculate clonality, Shannon entropy was normalized by log2 of the number of productive unique sequences and then subtracted from one. For each patient and control, public and private clones were evaluated among the 100 most prevalent clones. Clones were defined as Susac-specific when absent from the healthy and MS cohorts, from approximately 970 published viral clones and from other ImmuneACCESS disease sequences. The public reads were reprocessed in TCRdb via fastp at Q25 and MiXCR, keeping in-frame beta chains. Rows matching on CDR3 protein sequence are summarized as one entry with the most common DNA and genes. TCRdb assigned the V and J calls; the authors' analysis was not used. Here the sample has approximately 160,000 distinct CDR3 sequences; roughly 95% occur a single time. Jointly, the top ten make up about 0.094% of the sample.

Peripheral blood CD8+ and CD4+ T cells from healthy donors, Susac syndrome patients and multiple sclerosis patients were profiled using high-throughput TCR beta sequencing. Multiple sclerosis controls were treatment-naive patients with stable or active relapsing-remitting disease fulfilling revised McDonald criteria. Bulk CD8+ and CD4+ T cells were purified by magnetic negative isolation, whereas CD8+ TEMRA cells were enriched by FACS. Blood was drawn into EDTA tubes, processed within 24 hours, and PBMCs were isolated by density gradient centrifugation. PBMCs intended for TCR sequencing were cryopreserved in liquid nitrogen and were subsequently thawed in a 37 degrees C water bath. The sorted or isolated CD4+, CD8+ and CD8+ TEMRA cells reached a purity of at least 90%. The study at large found these results: The number of individuals in the TCR sequencing and HLA analysis was recognized as being relatively small.

The CDR3 holds 13 amino acids from the cysteine to the phenylalanine. Of the read, only the CDR3 DNA is kept; its 39 bases are in frame from base 1. As encoded in the germline V gene (reference sequence), CDR1 is DFQATT while CDR2 is SNEGSKA. Trimming takes 4 bases off V and 4 bases off J; junction bases not matched to a gene: 4. The chain is made from TRBV20-1 and TRBJ2-3; a stretch of 8 junction bases matches TRBD1. Material for sequencing was CD4+ T cells from PBMCs. The clonotype comes from a human donor with multiple sclerosis. The DNA reads as follows: TGCAGTGCTACGGACAGGGATCCAGATACGCAGTATTTT. This yields the protein CSATDRDPDTQYF.